A single sample gave rise to the 4 T cell receptor beta chains below, sequenced in a study of blood T cell repertoires in COVID-19. The protocol was immunoSEQ multiplex PCR, while the TCRdb copy is restricted to in-frame clones and leaves out a portion. The sample lists 200,000 to 300,000 clones, over 80% occurring once. The sample consisted of peripheral blood. These receptors all come from a woman aged 40 to 55 with acute or convalescent COVID-19.

The V gene is TRBV29-1, the J gene TRBJ1-5; 12 bases fit TRBD1. The CDR3 covers 15 residues. CDR1 and CDR2 from the germline V gene are SQVTM and ANQGSEA. The junction had 9 bases not matched to a gene; V was cut back by 5 bases and J by 7 bases. The CDR3 region is CSVSSGTGGRQPQHF. Here the CDR3 DNA reads TGCAGCGTTTCCTCCGGGACAGGGGGCAGACAGCCCCAGCATTTT.

The V and J genes are TRBV30 and TRBJ2-1; D is uncertain. The CDR3 length is 13 residues. Germline-derived CDR1 and CDR2 are GTSNPN and SVGIG (reference sequence). Trimming removed 3 bases from V and 9 bases from J, with 15 bases in between. The CDR3 sequence is CAWRIPGSSEQFF. Written as DNA, the CDR3 is TGTGCCTGGAGGATACCGGGTAGCAGTGAGCAGTTCTTC.

This chain uses TRBV19 with TRBJ2-2; tentative D call: TRBD1 (5 bases). There are 17 residues in the CDR3. Between the trimmed V and J ends, which lost 4 bases and 8 bases, there was a span of 23 bases. Germline V gives CDR1 LNHDA, CDR2 SQIVND (reference sequence). The chain's CDR3 is CASSRQDILIGAGELFF. Written as DNA, the CDR3 is TGTGCCAGTAGTAGGCAGGACATTTTAATTGGAGCTGGGGAGCTGTTTTTT. The whole variable domain, filled in from reference TRBV19 and TRBJ2-2, reads DGGITQSPKYLFRKEGQNVTLSCEQNLNHDAMYWYRQDPGQGLRLIYYSQIVNDFQKGDIAEGYSVSREKKESFPLTVTSAQKNPTAFYLCASSRQDILIGAGELFFGEGSRLTVL.

The chain combines TRBV5-4 with TRBJ1-1; D call uncertain. CDR3 size: 12 residues. V lost 4 bases and J 0 bases, leaving 4 bases between the germline ends. CDR1 is SGHNT and CDR2 is YYREEE in the germline V gene (reference sequence). CDR3 region: CASSIMNTEAFF. In DNA form, the CDR3 reads TGTGCCAGCAGCATCATGAACACTGAAGCTTTCTTT. The full variable domain, completed using reference TRBV5-4 and TRBJ1-1, is ETGVTQSPTHLIKTRGQQVTLRCSSQSGHNTVSWYQQALGQGPQFIFQYYREEENGRGNFPPRFSGLQFPNYSSELNVNALELDDSALYLCASSIMNTEAFFGQGTRLTVV.